Sequencing of this T cell receptor beta chain was carried out in a study of regulatory T cells in long-lasting Graves disease. Study-wide results and caveats: Study of thyroid tissue was not done, with only peripheral blood studied. Compared with new cases, persistent Graves' patients showed reduced TCR diversity.

The sample holds many counts of this clonotype. Its antigen is undetermined. Library construction for TCR beta used iRepertoire HTBI primers and Arm-PCR of CDR3 regions. TCRdb redid the calling of the multiplex PCR reads with MiXCR, one entry per CDR3 protein. The sample records about 470,000 distinct CDR3 sequences, about 22% being singletons. Time point in this sample: persistent/refractory GD, antithyroid drugs over 5 years with positive TRAb. TCR sequences were obtained from RNA taken from PBMCs. This clonotype was obtained from a female donor with Graves disease. Source: peripheral blood mononuclear cells (PBMCs), taken when the disease was refractory, from a patient treated with antithyroid drugs.

In DNA form, the CDR3 reads TGTGCCAGCAGTTACTCGAGAGGGGCGGCAACTAATGAAAAACTGTTTTTT. This encodes CASSYSRGAATNEKLFF. V and J are TRBV6-5 and TRBJ1-4; D possibly corresponds to TRBD1 (5 bases). The V end lost 0 bases, the J end lost 0 bases, and 11 bases lay between the germline ends. The CDR3 spans 17 residues. Germline V CDR1 and CDR2: MNHEY, SVGAGI.